A selection of T cell receptor beta chains follows, all from one sample in a study of T cells in Graves' hyperthyroidism and ophthalmopathy. TCRdb re-analysed the multiplex PCR reads in MiXCR, keeping a single row per CDR3 protein. In the table there are fewer than 550,000 distinct CDR3 sequences, around a quarter of which are singletons. Sample: blood. These receptor sequences come from a woman aged 25 to 39 with Graves' ophthalmopathy. Both conserved end residues are part of each CDR3. The D gene is left open where the match is weak. Clone size is shown for a subset of rows, as once, few, many or a class of expanded clone.

V	D	length	size	J	CDR3	DNA
TRBV12-3/TRBV12-4	TRBD1	14	-	TRBJ2-5	CASSLTGVNQPQYF	TGTGCCAGCAGTCTAACAGGGGTAAATCAGCCCCAGTACTTC
TRBV6-1	-	14	-	TRBJ1-5	CASCPDGGNQPQHF	TGTGCCAGCTGCCCGGACGGTGGCAATCAGCCCCAGCATTTT
TRBV5-1	-	15	few	TRBJ2-5	CASSLEGLARETQYF	TGCGCCAGCAGCTTGGAGGGGCTAGCCAGGGAGACCCAGTACTTC
TRBV6-1	TRBD1	14	-	TRBJ1-1	CASSRTGVWTEAFF	TGTGCCAGCAGTCGGACAGGGGTTTGGACTGAAGCTTTCTTT
TRBV19	-	13	many	TRBJ1-2	CASTHGGIDGYTF	TGTGCCAGTACCCATGGGGGGATCGATGGCTACACCTTC
TRBV12-3/TRBV12-4	-	15	-	TRBJ1-1	CASSLRRDINTEAFF	TGTGCCAGCAGTTTACGTAGAGACATCAACACTGAAGCTTTCTTT
TRBV7-9	-	13	-	TRBJ2-5	CASSRDGQETQYF	TGTGCCAGCAGCAGGGACGGCCAAGAGACCCAGTACTTC
TRBV2	-	13	many	TRBJ1-1	CASSEGLYTEAFF	TGTGCCAGCAGTGAAGGACTGTACACTGAAGCTTTCTTT
TRBV11-3	-	16	many	TRBJ2-2	CASSMAPRGNTGELFF	TGTGCCAGCAGCATGGCCCCAAGGGGTAACACCGGGGAGCTGTTTTTT
TRBV6-2/TRBV6-3	-	16	many	TRBJ2-7	CASSYPGNLKDYEQYF	TGTGCCAGCAGTTACCCCGGGAACCTCAAAGACTACGAGCAGTACTTC
TRBV20-1	-	13	many	TRBJ2-7	CSASSGQSYEQYF	TGCAGTGCTAGCTCGGGGCAGTCCTACGAGCAGTACTTC
TRBV4-3	-	16	many	TRBJ1-2	CASSQGSLQDPYGYTF	TGCGCCAGCAGCCAAGGATCGTTACAGGACCCATATGGCTACACCTTC
TRBV28	TRBD1	16	few	TRBJ1-1	CASSLGQDSLGTEAFF	TGTGCCAGCAGTTTAGGACAGGACTCCCTTGGGACTGAAGCTTTCTTT
TRBV6-1	-	15	many	TRBJ1-5	CASSGGTYSNQPQHF	TGTGCCAGCAGTGGTGGAACTTATAGCAATCAGCCCCAGCATTTT
TRBV5-1	-	16	few	TRBJ2-5	CASSLDATGYQETQYF	TGCGCCAGCAGCTTGGACGCTACAGGCTACCAAGAGACCCAGTACTTC
TRBV12-3/TRBV12-4	-	21	few	TRBJ2-5	CASSFKYGRTALMGYQETQYF	TGTGCCAGCAGTTTTAAATATGGGAGGACAGCCCTAATGGGCTACCAAGAGACCCAGTACTTC
TRBV12-3/TRBV12-4	-	12	few	TRBJ2-5	CASRDIQETQYF	TGTGCCAGCAGGGACATCCAAGAGACCCAGTACTTC
TRBV27	TRBD1	16	many	TRBJ1-5	CASSLSFGTANQPQHF	TGTGCCAGCAGTTTAAGTTTCGGGACAGCCAATCAGCCCCAGCATTTT
TRBV20-1	-	14	many	TRBJ1-5	CSASGAQENQPQHF	TGCAGTGCCTCAGGGGCCCAAGAGAATCAGCCCCAGCATTTT
TRBV5-1	TRBD1	14	many	TRBJ2-5	CASSLLPGQGRHHF	TGCGCCAGCAGCCTTCTCCCGGGACAGGGCCGCCATCACTTC
TRBV5-1	TRBD2	15	many	TRBJ2-2	CASSRGTRLAGELFF	TGCGCCAGCAGCCGGGGGACTAGATTGGCCGGGGAGCTGTTTTTT
TRBV4-2	-	17	many	TRBJ1-2	CASSQAPSRVYNYGYTF	TGTGCCAGCAGCCAAGCTCCGAGCAGGGTTTATAACTATGGCTACACCTTC
TRBV11-2	-	20	many	TRBJ2-5	CASSLGAGSGRGARRETQYF	TGTGCCAGCAGCTTAGGGGCGGGAAGTGGCCGGGGGGCCCGTCGAGAGACCCAGTACTTC
TRBV20-1	TRBD1	13	many	TRBJ1-2	CSARDRTGDGYTF	TGCAGTGCTAGAGATCGAACAGGGGATGGCTACACCTTC
TRBV19	-	12	many	TRBJ2-7	CASSMNRYEQYF	TGTGCCAGTAGTATGAACAGGTACGAGCAGTACTTC
TRBV25-1	-	15	many	TRBJ2-7	CASSEIGTGAHEQYF	TGTGCCAGCAGTGAGATAGGGACCGGCGCCCACGAGCAGTACTTC
TRBV5-6	-	14	few	TRBJ1-2	CASSLGQSWEGYTF	TGTGCCAGCAGCTTGGGACAGTCCTGGGAGGGCTACACCTTC
TRBV12-3/TRBV12-4	-	15	many	TRBJ2-2	CASSYRQTNTGELFF	TGTGCCAGCAGTTATCGGCAGACGAACACCGGGGAGCTGTTTTTT
TRBV12-3/TRBV12-4	-	15	once	TRBJ2-7	CASSLAGGQGREQYF	TGTGCCAGCAGTTTAGCTGGGGGCCAGGGTAGGGAGCAGTACTTC
TRBV20-1	TRBD1	16	many	TRBJ2-5	CSAATSGQGLEETQYF	TGCAGTGCTGCTACCTCCGGACAGGGGCTTGAGGAGACCCAGTACTTC
TRBV5-1	-	13	many	TRBJ1-1	CASTREGRTEAFF	TGCGCCAGCACCCGGGAGGGGAGAACTGAAGCTTTCTTT
TRBV29-1	-	9	many	TRBJ2-7	CSPPDEQYF	TGCAGCCCCCCCGACGAGCAGTACTTC
TRBV12-3/TRBV12-4	-	16	many	TRBJ1-2	CASSLVVGGGLKGYTF	TGTGCCAGCAGTTTAGTGGTTGGAGGTGGGTTGAAAGGCTACACCTTC
TRBV5-1	TRBD1	15	many	TRBJ2-5	CASSFTTGYQETQYF	TGCGCCAGCAGCTTTACGACAGGGTACCAAGAGACCCAGTACTTC
TRBV2	TRBD2	16	-	TRBJ2-7	CASKDKGLLSSYEQYF	TGTGCCAGCAAGGATAAGGGACTATTAAGCTCCTACGAGCAGTACTTC
TRBV2	TRBD2	17	-	TRBJ2-2	CASSEGTSGSNTGELFF	TGTGCCAGCAGTGAAGGGACTAGCGGTTCGAACACCGGGGAGCTGTTTTTT
TRBV12-3/TRBV12-4	-	11	many	TRBJ2-7	CASSLDSRQYF	TGTGCCAGCAGTTTAGACTCCCGGCAGTACTTC
TRBV6-5	-	14	-	TRBJ1-4	CASSYGQGSEKLFF	TGTGCCAGCAGTTACGGGCAGGGGAGTGAAAAACTGTTTTTT
TRBV12-3/TRBV12-4	-	14	-	TRBJ1-1	CASSLGTGYTEAFF	TGTGCCAGCAGTTTGGGGACGGGGTACACTGAAGCTTTCTTT
TRBV29-1	-	15	many	TRBJ1-1	CSVAGGGSANTEAFF	TGCAGCGTTGCGGGGGGGGGATCCGCGAACACTGAAGCTTTCTTT
TRBV20-1	-	12	many	TRBJ2-2	CSVGSNTGELFF	TGCAGTGTTGGCTCGAACACCGGGGAGCTGTTTTTT
TRBV11-1	-	16	-	TRBJ1-2	CASSFGGAKANYGYTF	TGTGCCAGCAGCTTCGGAGGGGCGAAGGCTAACTATGGCTACACCTTC
TRBV6-2/TRBV6-3	-	18	-	TRBJ1-2	CASSHRRGGVNGDYGYTF	TGTGCCAGCAGTCATCGGCGGGGAGGGGTGAATGGAGACTATGGCTACACCTTC
TRBV7-2	-	15	-	TRBJ1-5	CASSLSRTRSMPQHF	TGTGCCAGCAGCTTATCCCGGACCCGTTCCATGCCCCAGCATTTT
TRBV20-1	-	14	many	TRBJ1-3	CSAKTGDAGNTIYF	TGCAGTGCAAAAACAGGTGATGCTGGAAACACCATATATTTT
TRBV12-3/TRBV12-4	-	16	few	TRBJ1-2	CASSSNSGPTSGGYTF	TGTGCCAGCAGTTCGAACTCCGGCCCGACATCAGGGGGCTACACCTTC
TRBV6-5	-	15	many	TRBJ2-7	CASSTSGALTYEQYF	-
TRBV11-2	-	13	-	TRBJ2-5	CASSLALKETQYF	TGTGCCAGCAGCTTGGCCCTCAAAGAGACCCAGTACTTC
TRBV12-3/TRBV12-4	-	16	-	TRBJ2-5	CASSLRQGGVGETQYF	TGTGCCAGCAGTCTACGACAAGGAGGGGTAGGAGAGACCCAGTACTTC
TRBV12-3/TRBV12-4	-	12	-	TRBJ1-1	CASRSLGAEAFF	TGTGCCAGCAGGTCGTTGGGGGCTGAAGCTTTCTTT